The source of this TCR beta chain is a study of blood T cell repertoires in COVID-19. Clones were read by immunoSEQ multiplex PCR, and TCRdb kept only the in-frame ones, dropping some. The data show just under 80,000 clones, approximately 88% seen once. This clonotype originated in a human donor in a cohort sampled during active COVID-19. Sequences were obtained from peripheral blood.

The CDR3 DNA reads as TGTGCCAGCAGCCAAGTTCGCGGGACCAGCACAGATACGCAGTATTTT. Translated: CASSQVRGTSTDTQYF. This chain uses TRBV3-1 (or the pseudogene TRBV3-2) with TRBJ2-3; possibly TRBD2 for D (6 bases). V was cut by 1 base and J by 0 bases, with 11 bases left in between. Germline V CDR1 and CDR2: LGHDT, YNNKEL (reference sequence). This CDR3 has 16 residues.